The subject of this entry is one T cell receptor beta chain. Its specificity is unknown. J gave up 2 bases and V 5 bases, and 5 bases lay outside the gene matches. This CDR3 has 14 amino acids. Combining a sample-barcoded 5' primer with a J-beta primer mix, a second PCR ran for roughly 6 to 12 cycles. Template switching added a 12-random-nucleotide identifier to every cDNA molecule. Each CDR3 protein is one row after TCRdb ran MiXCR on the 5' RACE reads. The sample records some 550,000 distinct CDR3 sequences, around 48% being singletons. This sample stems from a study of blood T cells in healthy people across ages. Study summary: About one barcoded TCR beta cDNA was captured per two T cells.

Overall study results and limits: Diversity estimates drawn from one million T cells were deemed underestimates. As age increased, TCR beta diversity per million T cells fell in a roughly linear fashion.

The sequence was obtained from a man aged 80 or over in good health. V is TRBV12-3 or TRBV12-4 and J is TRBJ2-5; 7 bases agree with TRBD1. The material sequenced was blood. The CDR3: CASSAGTEQETQYF. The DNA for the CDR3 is TGTGCCAGCAGTGCCGGGACAGAGCAAGAGACCCAGTACTTC.